This T cell receptor (beta chain) was sequenced for a study of blood T cell repertoires in COVID-19. Profiled with immunoSEQ multiplex PCR; TCRdb holds only in-frame clones, not every one. This table holds approximately 500,000 clones, around 87% found once. The V gene end was trimmed by 4 bases and the J gene end by 5 bases; junction bases not matched to a gene: 7. Looked up from germline, CDR1 is SQVTM and CDR2 is ANQGSEA. The CDR3 is 14 amino acids. The study drew participants aged about 18 to 89 years from some 23 US areas. Clinical history reported by participants formed the basis on which cohorts were assigned. What the recovered Cohort 3 donors had was two negative PCRs, clearance, or symptom resolution.

Sample: PBMCs or T cells enriched from blood (not recorded which). The chain couples TRBV29-1 to TRBJ2-7; 11 bases line up with TRBD1. This sequence originates from a woman aged 40-49 years who had recovered from COVID-19. The CDR3 loop is CSVARGQGVHEQYF. CDR3 DNA sequence: TGCAGCGTTGCCAGGGGACAGGGGGTCCACGAGCAGTACTTC.